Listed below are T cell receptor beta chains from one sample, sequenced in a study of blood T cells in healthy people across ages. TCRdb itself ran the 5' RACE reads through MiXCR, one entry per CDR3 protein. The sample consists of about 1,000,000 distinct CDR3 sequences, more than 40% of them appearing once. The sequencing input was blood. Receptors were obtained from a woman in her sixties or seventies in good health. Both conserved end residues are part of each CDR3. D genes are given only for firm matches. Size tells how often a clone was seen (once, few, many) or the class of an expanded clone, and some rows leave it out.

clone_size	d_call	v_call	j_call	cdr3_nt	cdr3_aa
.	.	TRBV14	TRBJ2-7	TGTGCCAGCAGCCAAGATTTCGGACATTCCTACGAGCAGTACTTC	CASSQDFGHSYEQYF
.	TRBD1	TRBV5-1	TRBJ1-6	TGCGCCAGCAGCCCGGAATCCAGGGGGTCTTCACCCCTCCACTTT	CASSPESRGSSPLHF
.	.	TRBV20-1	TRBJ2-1	TGCAGTGCGAGAGGGGCCAGGCTCTACAATGAGCAGTTCTTC	CSARGARLYNEQFF
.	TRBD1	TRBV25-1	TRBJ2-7	TGTGCCAGTCAGGGACAGGGGGCGCGATCCTACGAGCAGTACTTC	CASQGQGARSYEQYF
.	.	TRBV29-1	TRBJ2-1	TGCAGCGTTGAACACGGAGGGGGCTACAATGAGCGGTTCTTC	CSVEHGGGYNERFF
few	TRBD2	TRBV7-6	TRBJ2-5	TGTGCCAGCAGCTTTGGACTAGCGGTACAAGAGACCCAGTACTTC	CASSFGLAVQETQYF
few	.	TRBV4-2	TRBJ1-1	TGTGCCAGCGGTTGGGGGAACGGGGACACTGAAGCTTTCTTT	CASGWGNGDTEAFF
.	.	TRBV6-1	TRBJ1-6	TGTGCCAGCAGTGAAGCCGCCGGGTTTCGGACGTCCTATAATTCACCCCTCCACTTT	CASSEAAGFRTSYNSPLHF
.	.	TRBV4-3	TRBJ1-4	TGCGCCAGCAGCCAGAAACTGCGAACGGAAAAACTGTTTTTT	CASSQKLRTEKLFF
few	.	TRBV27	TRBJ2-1	TGTGCCAGCAGTTCGCTCGGGGGATTCTCCTACAATGAGCAGTTCTTC	CASSSLGGFSYNEQFF
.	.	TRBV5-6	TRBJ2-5	TGTGCCAGCAGCCAGGCCCCGAGACAAGAGACCCAGTACTTC	CASSQAPRQETQYF
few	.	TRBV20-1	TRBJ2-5	TGCAGTGCTGGCCCCCCCGCGGACTTCCAAGAGACCCAGTACTTC	CSAGPPADFQETQYF
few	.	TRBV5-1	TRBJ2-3	TGCGCCAGCAGCTTGGATCGGCCTACAGATACGCAGTATTTT	CASSLDRPTDTQYF
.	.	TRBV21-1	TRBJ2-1	TGTGCCAGCTTCGGGGAGACTAGCGGGAGCTGGAATGAGCAGTTCTTC	CASFGETSGSWNEQFF
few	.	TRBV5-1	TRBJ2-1	TGCGCCAGCAGCTTGGCGCTAGCCGAAAGCTCCTACAATGAGCAGTTCTTC	CASSLALAESSYNEQFF
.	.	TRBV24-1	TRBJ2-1	TGTGCCACCGATATCCATGAGCAGTTCTTC	CATDIHEQFF
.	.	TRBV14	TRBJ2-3	TGTGCCAGCAGCCAAGATAGGAGGCCAGATACGCAGTATTTT	CASSQDRRPDTQYF
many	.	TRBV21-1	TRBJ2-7	TGTGCCAGCAGCATTAGTGGACCGGGACATTCGCGTAAGAACTACGAGCAGTACTTC	CASSISGPGHSRKNYEQYF
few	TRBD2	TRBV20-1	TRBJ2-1	TGCAGTGCTGCGCGGGAGGGCTACAATGAGCAGTTCTTC	CSAAREGYNEQFF
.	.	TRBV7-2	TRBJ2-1	TGTGCCAGCAGCCTCCAGAGGGGACGGAATGAGCAGTTCTTC	CASSLQRGRNEQFF
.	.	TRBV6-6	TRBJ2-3	TGTGCCAGTAATCGGGAAGACGGCACAGATACGCAGTATTTT	CASNREDGTDTQYF
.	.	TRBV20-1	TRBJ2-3	TGCAGTGCTAGAGACCCCGTAACAGATACGCAGTATTTT	CSARDPVTDTQYF
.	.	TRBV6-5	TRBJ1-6	TGTGCCAGCAGTTATATGCCGGGGGGCAGGGGAAATAATTCACCCCTCCACTTT	CASSYMPGGRGNNSPLHF
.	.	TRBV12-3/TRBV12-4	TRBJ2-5	TGTGCCAGCACCAGTAATTTCCAAGAGACCCAGTACTTC	CASTSNFQETQYF
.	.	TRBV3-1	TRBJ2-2	TGTGCCAGCAGCCAAGATCCGAGGGGACGGGCCGGGGAGCTGTTTTTT	CASSQDPRGRAGELFF
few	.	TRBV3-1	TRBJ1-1	TGTGCCAGCAGCCATGGGGTTGCTGAAGCTTTCTTT	CASSHGVAEAFF
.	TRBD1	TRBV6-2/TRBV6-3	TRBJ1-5	TGTGCCAGCAGTAAGACAGGGCCCCTCAATCAGCCCCAGCATTTT	CASSKTGPLNQPQHF
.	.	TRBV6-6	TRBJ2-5	TGTGCCAGCAGTTACCAAGAGGCGAAGACCCAGTACTTC	CASSYQEAKTQYF
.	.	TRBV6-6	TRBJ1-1	TGTGCCAGCAGTTATCGGGGTGGGAGCACTGAAGCTTTCTTT	CASSYRGGSTEAFF
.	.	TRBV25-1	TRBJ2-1	TGTGCCAGCAGTGAATTTGAGCGGGTCTACAATGAGCAGTTCTTC	CASSEFERVYNEQFF
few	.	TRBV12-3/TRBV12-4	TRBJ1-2	TGTGCCAGCACCAAAGCCATGCGAGGCTACACCTTC	CASTKAMRGYTF
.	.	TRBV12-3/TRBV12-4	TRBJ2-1	TGTGCCAGCAGTTTATATTCCCTGGCTAGTGGGAATGAGCAGTTCTTC	CASSLYSLASGNEQFF
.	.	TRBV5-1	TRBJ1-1	TGCGCCAGCAGCTTATCCGGGACGGCAAATGAAGCTTTCTTT	CASSLSGTANEAFF